One sample yielded the 23 T cell receptor beta chains listed below, sequenced in a study of immune evolution from preneoplasia to lung adenocarcinoma. Clones were read by immunoSEQ multiplex PCR, and TCRdb kept only the in-frame ones, dropping some. The sample shows 8,000 or so clones, approximately 86% of them seen only once. Material for sequencing was FFPE minimally invasive lung adenocarcinoma tissue. The receptors come from an older person with lung adenocarcinoma.

This clone appeared once. This sequence joins TRBV11-3 and TRBJ2-1; D ambiguous. CDR1 and CDR2 from the germline V gene are SGHNT and YENEEA. Trimming shortened V by 2 bases and J by 5 bases, and 7 bases separated the two germline ends. The CDR3 totals 13 residues. The CDR3 DNA sequence: TGTGCCAGCAGCTTACTTCGCGACAATGAGCAGTTCTTC. This codes for CASSLLRDNEQFF.

The genes are TRBV18 and TRBJ1-1, with TRBD1 as a possible D gene (5 bases). Germline CDR1 KGHSH, CDR2 LQKENI. The CDR3 has 13 residues. Trimming removed 1 base at V and 5 bases at J, with 8 bases between. This CDR3 reads CASSPQGRTEAFF. CDR3 nucleotide sequence: TGTGCCAGCTCACCACAGGGACGGACTGAAGCTTTCTTT.

This clone was recorded only once. The V gene is TRBV6-5, the J gene TRBJ1-1; 10 bases align to TRBD1. The CDR3 extends over 15 amino acids. V was clipped by 6 bases and J by 4 bases; unmatched bases: 8. Per the germline V gene, CDR1 is MNHEY and CDR2 is SVGAGI. This CDR3 is CASSQKTGGFTEAFF. CDR3 in DNA: TGTGCCAGCAGCCAAAAGACAGGGGGCTTCACTGAAGCTTTCTTT.

V usage is TRBV12-5 and J usage is TRBJ2-5, with a tentative D call TRBD1 (6 bases). The CDR3 runs to 14 residues. CDR1 LGHNT and CDR2 FRNRAP come from the germline V gene. Trimming stripped 3 bases from V and 4 bases from J, with 12 bases between. The CDR3 nucleotides read TGTGCTAGTGGTTTAGATACAGGGCGAGAGACCCAGTACTTC. Translated: CASGLDTGRETQYF.

CDR3 sequence (DNA): TGCGCCAGCAGCCCCTACCCTGGCCTGAGTGGGACCCAGTACTTC. Its protein product is CASSPYPGLSGTQYF. V and J are TRBV5-1 and TRBJ2-5; no clear D gene. Looked up from germline, CDR1 is SGHRS and CDR2 is YFSETQ. V gave up 4 bases and J gave up 7 bases, with 20 bases separating them. There are 15 residues in the CDR3.

The chain employs TRBV25-1 and TRBJ2-3; 8 bases are shared with TRBD2. After removal of 10 bases from V and 1 base from J, the junction contained 7 bases not matched to a gene. This CDR3 is built from 14 residues. Looked up from germline, CDR1 is MGHDK and CDR2 is SYGVNS. CDR3 sequence reads: CATIGREGTDTQYF. The CDR3, as DNA: TGTGCCACCATCGGGCGGGAGGGCACAGATACGCAGTATTTT.

J is TRBJ2-1 and V is TRBV28; D not certain. Germline-derived CDR1 and CDR2 are MDHEN and SYDVKM. This CDR3 has 11 amino acids. V lost 11 bases and J 3 bases, leaving 8 bases between the germline ends. The CDR3 spells CASQGYNEQFF. In nucleotides, the CDR3 is TGTGCCTCCCAAGGCTACAATGAGCAGTTCTTC. Looking up the rest from reference TRBV28 and TRBJ2-1 gives the full variable domain: DVKVTQSSRYLVKRTGEKVFLECVQDMDHENMFWYRQDPGLGLRLIYFSYDVKMKEKGDIPEGYSVSREKKERFSLILESASTNQTSMYLCASQGYNEQFFGPGTRLTVL.

The V and J genes are TRBV5-3 and TRBJ1-5; a possible D gene is TRBD1 (5 bases). TRBV5-3 carries the ORF label, with uncertain function. The CDR3 sequence is 16 residues long. V lost 0 bases and J 4 bases, leaving 14 bases between the germline ends. The CDR3 region is CARSLEGSAGNQPQHF. The CDR3 DNA reads as TGTGCCAGAAGCTTGGAAGGCTCGGCAGGGAATCAGCCCCAGCATTTT.

The chain uses TRBV5-1 and TRBJ2-5, with D perhaps TRBD1 (5 bases). Trimming left V 7 bases short and J 5 bases short, with 21 bases between. Germline V gives CDR1 SGHRS, CDR2 YFSETQ. The CDR3 extends over 15 amino acids. The CDR3 is CASARADRYPETQYF. The CDR3 DNA sequence: TGCGCCAGCGCCCGGGCTGACAGATATCCGGAGACCCAGTACTTC.

Comments on this clone: One end of the junction fails to match germline, which may point to a read error. The same CDR3 also results from other DNA sequences found in this sample. CDR3 region: CASSLEAGGYNEQFF. In nucleotides, the CDR3 is TGTGCTAGCAGCTTAGAAGCGGGAGGCTACAATGAGCAGTTCTTC. The genes are TRBV7-3 and TRBJ2-1; TRBD2 aligns across 9 bases. The CDR3 totals 15 residues. Per germline, CDR1 SGHTA and CDR2 FQGTGA.

The chain has TRBV2 and TRBJ2-1, with D tentatively TRBD2 (6 bases). This CDR3 is 14 amino acids long. The germline V and J ends were trimmed by 7 bases and 4 bases, with 14 bases remaining between them. Looked up from germline, CDR1 is SNHLY and CDR2 is FYNNEI. CDR3 in amino acids: CASNWGDVYNEQFF. CDR3 DNA: TGTGCCAGCAATTGGGGGGACGTTTACAATGAGCAGTTCTTC.

This clone appeared a single time. The rearrangement links TRBV5-1 to TRBJ2-1; 12 bases map to TRBD2. From germline, CDR1 is SGHRS and CDR2 YFSETQ. The CDR3 length is 16 residues. V shed 5 bases, J shed 5 bases, and the junction held 8 bases outside the gene matches. The CDR3 DNA is TGCGCCAGCAGGCGCGGGACTAGCGGGTCCAACAATGAGCAGTTCTTC. Translation gives CASRRGTSGSNNEQFF.

The chain combines TRBV29-1 with TRBJ2-3; 10 bases line up with TRBD1. Unmatched junction bases numbered 6, after V lost 1 base and J lost 2 bases. Germline loops: CDR1 SQVTM, CDR2 ANQGSEA. The CDR3 length is 16 residues. The CDR3 bases are TGCAGCGTTGAAGTTACGGGACAGGGGTTCACAGATACGCAGTATTTT. Translated, it gives CSVEVTGQGFTDTQYF.

This clone was detected only once. The V and J genes are TRBV4-1 and TRBJ2-1; D is unclear. CDR1 is MGHRA, CDR2 YSYEKL, per germline. V lost 6 bases and J 5 bases, leaving 17 bases between the germline ends. The CDR3 runs 15 residues. CDR3 loop: CASRLFGVGNNEQFF. DNA for the CDR3: TGCGCCAGCAGACTTTTCGGCGTGGGGAACAATGAGCAGTTCTTC.

The CDR3 reads CASSLAWGDHSPLHF. CDR3 in DNA: TGTGCCAGCAGCTTAGCATGGGGGGACCATTCACCCCTCCACTTT. The J gene is TRBJ1-6, the V gene TRBV7-9; D is possibly TRBD1 (5 bases). The CDR3 covers 15 residues. Germline values: CDR1 SEHNR, CDR2 FQNEAQ (reference sequence). V was shortened by 0 bases and J by 8 bases, with 11 bases between the two germline ends.

The gene calls are TRBV28 and TRBJ1-3; possibly TRBD1 for D (5 bases). Germline CDR1 MDHEN, CDR2 SYDVKM. V was shortened by 6 bases and J by 0 bases, with 6 bases between the two germline ends. This CDR3 region has 13 residues. This chain's CDR3 is CASRGASGNTIYF. CDR3 DNA: TGTGCCAGCAGAGGGGCCTCTGGAAACACCATATATTTT.

The chain carries TRBV10-2 and TRBJ1-1; no definite D call. Trimming took 6 bases from V and 5 from J, leaving 13 bases between them. This CDR3 comprises 13 residues. The germline V gene has CDR1 WSHSY and CDR2 SAAADI. The CDR3 coding sequence is TGCGCCAGCAGATATAACGGTTGGACTGAAGCTTTCTTT. This encodes CASRYNGWTEAFF.

The chain is built from TRBV29-1 and TRBJ2-3; D tentatively fits TRBD1 or TRBD2 (5 bases each). CDR1 SQVTM and CDR2 ANQGSEA come from the germline V gene. The V and J ends lost 5 bases and 6 bases respectively, with 18 bases between them. This CDR3 comprises 14 residues. This chain's CDR3 is CSVLKGLAIDTQYF. CDR3 sequence (DNA): TGCAGCGTTTTGAAGGGGCTAGCTATCGATACGCAGTATTTT.

The V gene is TRBV4-2, the J gene TRBJ1-3; TRBD1 is a possible D gene (5 bases). Between the trimmed V and J ends, which lost 0 bases and 1 base, there was a span of 19 bases. CDR3 length: 19 residues. Germline V CDR1 and CDR2: LGHNA, YNFKEQ. CDR3 in amino acids: CASSQDRTGRVGSGNTIYF. In DNA form, the CDR3 reads TGTGCCAGCAGCCAAGATCGAACTGGCAGGGTGGGGTCTGGAAACACCATATATTTT.

The chain joins TRBV6-6 to TRBJ2-1; 7 nucleotides align to TRBD2. Trimming cost V 2 bases and J 8 bases; bases outside gene matches: 0. Germline CDR1 reads MNHNY; CDR2 reads SVGAGI (reference sequence). The CDR3 has 12 amino acids. The CDR3 region has the DNA TGTGCCAGCAGTTACCGGGGGGATGAGCAGTTCTTC. Amino acids: CASSYRGDEQFF.

This rearrangement joins TRBV9 to TRBJ1-1; possibly TRBD1 for D (5 bases). CDR1 is SGDLS and CDR2 is YYNGEE in the germline V gene. This CDR3 comprises 14 residues. V lost 3 bases and J lost 4, with 13 bases in between. The CDR3 DNA reads as TGTGCCAGCAGCGAACGAGCCGGGGGCACTGAAGCTTTCTTT. It yields the protein CASSERAGGTEAFF.

The chain recombines TRBV28 with TRBJ2-1, with D possibly TRBD2 on 6 matching bases. V was cut by 5 bases and J by 12 bases, with 14 bases left in between. The CDR3 length is 12 residues. Germline V gives CDR1 MDHEN, CDR2 SYDVKM. The CDR3 coding sequence is TGTGCCAGCAGTCCCCGGGTGCGGGGGCAGTTCTTC. It codes for CASSPRVRGQFF.

The J gene is TRBJ1-5, the V gene TRBV27, with 8 positions matching TRBD1. This CDR3 contains 17 residues. V trimming: 5 bases; J trimming: 9 bases; junction bases outside the gene matches: 18. Looked up from germline, CDR1 is MNHEY and CDR2 is SMNVEV (reference sequence). CDR3 sequence: CASSTRQGSQSVLPQHF. The CDR3 DNA follows: TGTGCCAGCAGTACGAGACAGGGGTCCCAATCAGTTTTGCCCCAGCATTTT.